This T cell receptor (beta chain) is drawn from a study of blood T cell repertoires in COVID-19. The CDR3 runs to 13 residues. Deletions cut 5 bases from V and 2 bases from J, with 8 bases between. Germline V gene data show CDR1 as MNHNY and CDR2 as SVGAGI (reference sequence). The table came from immunoSEQ multiplex PCR; TCRdb's copy has only in-frame clones and leaves some out. Of fewer than 250,000 clones listed, 75% to 90% were seen once; the top ten hold 2.7%. The gene calls are TRBV6-6 and TRBJ2-3; possible D gene TRBD1, 5 bases. This clonotype was obtained from a man younger than 40 with COVID-19, enrolled during active disease. The specimen was peripheral blood. The CDR3 sequence is CASSQGHTDTQYF. The CDR3 DNA reads TGTGCCAGCAGTCAAGGACACACAGATACGCAGTATTTT.